The 24 T cell receptor beta chains listed next were all sequenced from one sample in a study of shared clonotypes between healthy human individuals. Terminally differentiated effector memory CD45RA+ cells were left out of the naive CD8 fraction, which was CD45RO-negative and positively selected for CCR7. The repertoire was sequenced with immunoSEQ multiplex PCR; TCRdb's copy has only in-frame clones and lacks some. In the table there are nearly 2 million clones, approximately 95% of which are singletons. Sample: naive CD8+ T cells sorted from blood. The origin of the receptors is a man younger than 30 in good health.

This chain uses TRBV10-1 with TRBJ1-1; maybe TRBD1 (6 bases). The CDR3 spans 12 residues. Germline loops: CDR1 WNHNN, CDR2 SYGVQD (reference sequence). V lost 7 bases and J lost 1, with 7 bases in between. The CDR3 region has the DNA TGCGCCAGCAAGGGGGGGAACACTGAAGCTTTCTTT. Its protein is CASKGGNTEAFF.

The chain uses TRBV4-1 and TRBJ1-1; TRBD1 agrees at 7 bases. This CDR3 comprises 15 residues. After removal of 4 bases from V and 7 bases from J, the junction contained 12 bases not matched to a gene. Germline V gives CDR1 MGHRA, CDR2 YSYEKL. CDR3 amino acids: CASSPSQTGWGEAFF. The CDR3 DNA reads TGCGCCAGCAGCCCCAGCCAGACAGGGTGGGGTGAAGCTTTCTTT.

This clone was observed once. The J gene is TRBJ1-1, the V gene TRBV4-3; 7 bases are shared with TRBD1. V was pared by 0 bases and J by 3 bases, with 4 bases of the junction left unmatched. The germline gives CDR1 LGHNA, CDR2 YSLEER. The CDR3 has 15 residues. The DNA for the CDR3 is TGCGCCAGCAGCCAAGATGAGGGGGCGTACACTGAAGCTTTCTTT. It specifies CASSQDEGAYTEAFF.

The J gene is TRBJ2-2, the V gene TRBV7-9; D possibly corresponds to TRBD1 (6 bases). V lost 4 bases to trimming and J lost 7 bases, with 16 bases between them. Germline V gene sequence: CDR1 SEHNR, CDR2 FQNEAQ (reference sequence). The CDR3 is 15 amino acids. This chain's CDR3 is CASSSPLRQDGELFF. The CDR3 DNA reads TGTGCCAGCAGCTCGCCCCTCCGACAGGACGGGGAGCTGTTTTTT.

The chain joins TRBV25-1 to TRBJ1-1; no clear D gene. The CDR3 length is 14 residues. The germline V gene encodes CDR1 MGHDK and CDR2 SYGVNS. The V gene lost 1 base and the J gene lost 2 bases, with 8 bases spanning the gap. CDR3 sequence reads: CASSESGVNTEAFF. In nucleotides, the CDR3 is TGTGCCAGCAGTGAATCTGGGGTCAACACTGAAGCTTTCTTT.

This clone has a single count. The chain joins TRBV6-5 to TRBJ1-3; 7 bases map to TRBD1. Per the germline V gene, CDR1 is MNHEY and CDR2 is SVGAGI. This CDR3 has 15 amino acids. Trimming removed 5 bases from V and 0 bases from J; junction bases left unmatched: 4. CDR3 nucleotide sequence: TGTGCCAGCAGTCCCTACAGGGGCTCTGGAAACACCATATATTTT. As protein: CASSPYRGSGNTIYF.

The chain is built from TRBV27 and TRBJ1-1; the D is unclear. Trimming left V 6 bases short and J 4 bases short, with 15 bases between. CDR1 and CDR2 from the germline V gene are MNHEY and SMNVEV (reference sequence). The CDR3 sequence is 14 residues long. The CDR3 DNA is TGTGCCAGCAGATGGACGGCGGTCGGCACTGAAGCTTTCTTT. This codes for CASRWTAVGTEAFF.

A remark on this clone: Distinct nucleotide sequences in the sample also encode this CDR3. J is TRBJ2-7 and V is TRBV5-4; no clear D gene. V was cut by 3 bases and J by 0 bases, with 4 bases left in between. CDR3 size: 12 residues. Germline V gene sequence: CDR1 SGHNT, CDR2 YYREEE (reference sequence). As DNA, the CDR3 is TGTGCCAGCAGCTCCCCCTCCTACGAGCAGTACTTC. It translates to CASSSPSYEQYF.

On this clone itself: Other DNA variants within this sample encode the same CDR3. J is TRBJ1-5 and V is TRBV27; unclear D gene. V lost 5 bases to trimming and J lost 0 bases, with 8 bases between them. The CDR3 sequence is 14 residues long. Germline V gene sequence: CDR1 MNHEY, CDR2 SMNVEV (reference sequence). CDR3 sequence (DNA): TGTGCCAGCAGTCCCCTCGGTAGCAATCAGCCCCAGCATTTT. This sequence encodes CASSPLGSNQPQHF.

The chain employs TRBV5-1 and TRBJ1-1; 11 bases fit TRBD1. This CDR3 spans 16 amino acids. With V trimmed by 4 bases and J by 0 bases, 5 bases remained unmatched. Germline V CDR1 and CDR2: SGHRS, YFSETQ. CDR3 nucleotides: TGCGCCAGCAGCATCGGACAGGGGGCGATGAACACTGAAGCTTTCTTT. Protein: CASSIGQGAMNTEAFF.

In regard to this clone: The sample has other DNA sequences that encode this CDR3 too. The gene calls are TRBV30 and TRBJ1-1; D is uncertain. Germline CDR1 reads GTSNPN; CDR2 reads SVGIG (reference sequence). The CDR3 extends over 12 amino acids. Trimming took 5 bases from V and 1 from J, leaving 8 bases between them. This chain's CDR3 is CAWDLGNTEAFF. The CDR3 DNA sequence: TGTGCCTGGGACTTAGGGAACACTGAAGCTTTCTTT. Filled out from reference TRBV30 and TRBJ1-1, the complete variable domain reads SQTIHQWPATLVQPVGSPLSLECTVEGTSNPNLYWYRQAAGRGLQLLFYSVGIGQISSEVPQNLSASRPQDRQFILSSKKLLLSDSGFYLCAWDLGNTEAFFGQGTRLTVV.

The chain combines TRBV7-9 with TRBJ1-1; 9 bases match TRBD1. V was pared by 5 bases and J by 5 bases, with 6 bases of the junction left unmatched. Germline CDR1 SEHNR, CDR2 FQNEAQ (reference sequence). The CDR3 runs to 14 residues. The DNA for the CDR3 is TGTGCCAGCAGCAATACAGGGGGCGCGACTGAAGCTTTCTTT. This encodes CASSNTGGATEAFF.

The chain uses TRBV9 and TRBJ2-3; the D gene is possibly TRBD1 (6 bases). Germline assignment: CDR1 SGDLS and CDR2 YYNGEE. V lost 3 bases, J lost 2 bases, and 13 bases lay in between. The CDR3 loop spans 15 amino acids. In DNA form, the CDR3 reads TGTGCCAGCAGCGAGGGGGAATCCGACACAGATACGCAGTATTTT. Encoded protein: CASSEGESDTDTQYF.

As regards this clone: This specimen includes other DNA sequences encoding the same CDR3. The chain links TRBV28 to TRBJ2-3; D may be TRBD2 (7 bases). Trimming took off 3 bases at V and 1 base at J, with 8 bases between the two ends. In germline, CDR1 is MDHEN, CDR2 SYDVKM. The CDR3 runs 14 residues. The CDR3: CASSFGGRTDTQYF. The DNA for the CDR3 is TGTGCCAGCAGTTTCGGGGGGCGCACAGATACGCAGTATTTT.

As regards this clone: The same CDR3 is also encoded by other DNA sequences in this sample. V and J are TRBV27 and TRBJ2-2; D is uncertain. Germline loops: CDR1 MNHEY, CDR2 SMNVEV (reference sequence). V shed 0 bases and J shed 6 bases, with 5 bases lying between them. The CDR3 loop spans 13 amino acids. The CDR3 region has the DNA TGTGCCAGCAGTTTATCGTTCCCCGGGGAGCTGTTTTTT. Translated: CASSLSFPGELFF.

Here the CDR3 DNA reads TGCGCCAGCAGCCAAGATCTGTCCGGGACCCTAACGGGCAATGAGCAGTTCTTC. Translating it yields CASSQDLSGTLTGNEQFF. The chain recombines TRBV4-3 with TRBJ2-1; D may correspond to TRBD1 or TRBD2 (5 bases each). Trimming took 0 bases from V and 6 from J, leaving 21 bases between them. The CDR3 is made up of 18 amino acids. Germline lookup yields CDR1 LGHNA and CDR2 YSLEER.

This rearrangement joins TRBV4-3 to TRBJ1-4; D possibly corresponds to TRBD1 (5 bases). The CDR3 covers 14 residues. Germline CDR1 is LGHNA and CDR2 is YSLEER. V dropped 5 bases and J dropped 8 bases, with 15 bases sitting between them. CDR3 sequence: CASSYRDLGEKLFF. CDR3 nucleotide sequence: TGCGCCAGCAGCTACCGGGACCTTGGCGAAAAACTGTTTTTT.

This clone was counted once. The chain recombines TRBV25-1 with TRBJ2-7; D gene ambiguous. Trimming cost V 2 bases and J 3 bases, with 11 bases left between them. The CDR3 length is 14 residues. Per the germline V gene, CDR1 is MGHDK and CDR2 is SYGVNS. The CDR3: CASSEDGSYYEQYF. The CDR3 DNA reads as TGTGCCAGCAGTGAAGACGGCAGTTACTACGAGCAGTACTTC.

The chain links TRBV14 to TRBJ2-2; 7 nucleotides match TRBD1. The CDR3 is 16 amino acids. Germline V lookup: CDR1 SGHDN, CDR2 FVKESK. The ends lost 4 bases at V and 4 bases at J; junction bases unmatched: 9. The chain's CDR3 is CASSRGQVLATGELFF. CDR3 nucleotide sequence: TGTGCCAGCAGCCGCGGACAGGTTTTGGCCACCGGGGAGCTGTTTTTT.

The chain joins TRBV29-1 to TRBJ2-3, with 9 positions matching TRBD2. This CDR3 contains 14 residues. The trim removed 2 bases at V and 4 bases at J, leaving 4 bases unmatched. CDR1 and CDR2 from the germline V gene are SQVTM and ANQGSEA. CDR3 loop: CSVEIAGEADTQYF. CDR3 coding DNA: TGCAGCGTTGAAATAGCGGGAGAGGCAGATACGCAGTATTTT.

The genes are TRBV25-1 and TRBJ1-5, with TRBD1 as a possible D gene (6 bases). Germline V gives CDR1 MGHDK, CDR2 SYGVNS. The ends were cut back, 1 base at V and 6 bases at J, with 13 bases in the middle. This CDR3 has 15 residues. CDR3 sequence reads: CASSESTGNGQPQHF. CDR3 nucleotides: TGTGCCAGCAGTGAATCAACAGGGAATGGTCAGCCCCAGCATTTT.

The V gene is TRBV6-4, the J gene TRBJ2-3; no firm D call. The CDR3 totals 15 residues. The V end lost 2 bases, the J end lost 0 bases, and 9 bases lay between the germline ends. Germline loops: CDR1 MRHNA, CDR2 SNTAGT. CDR3 protein: CASSDRAVSTDTQYF. For the CDR3, the DNA is TGTGCCAGCAGTGACAGGGCGGTTAGCACAGATACGCAGTATTTT.

This clone was observed a handful of times. The chain recombines TRBV28 with TRBJ2-7; D uncertain. The CDR3 is 12 amino acids. The germline CDR1 and CDR2 sequences are MDHEN and SYDVKM. The V end was cut by 6 bases, the J end by 3 bases, with 9 bases between. This CDR3 reads CASSRPGYEQYF. The CDR3, as DNA: TGTGCCAGCAGCCGTCCCGGCTACGAGCAGTACTTC. The full variable domain, in which reference TRBV28 and TRBJ2-7 provide the parts outside the CDR3, is DVKVTQSSRYLVKRTGEKVFLECVQDMDHENMFWYRQDPGLGLRLIYFSYDVKMKEKGDIPEGYSVSREKKERFSLILESASTNQTSMYLCASSRPGYEQYFGPGTRLTVT.

This sequence joins TRBV7-9 and TRBJ1-6, with 8 nucleotides matching TRBD1. The trim removed 5 bases at V and 7 bases at J, leaving 13 bases unmatched. Per germline, CDR1 SEHNR and CDR2 FQNEAQ (reference sequence). The CDR3 covers 17 residues. The CDR3 sequence: CASSGGRGRWENSPLHF. The DNA of the CDR3 is TGTGCCAGCAGCGGGGGCAGGGGGCGCTGGGAGAATTCACCCCTCCACTTT.